These 5 T cell receptor beta chains came from one sample sequenced in a study of OX40 agonist ivuxolimab in advanced cancers. Sequenced by immunoSEQ multiplex PCR; TCRdb stores in-frame clones only, minus some. The repertoire holds about 39,000 clones, with roughly nine tenths as singletons. Source: CD4+ or CD8+ T cells sorted from blood, taken in a trial of the OX40 agonist ivuxolimab. The origin of the receptors is an adult with an advanced solid tumor such as melanoma, head and neck, liver or kidney cancer.

This sequence joins TRBV7-9 and TRBJ2-3, with D possibly matching TRBD1 (5 bases). The CDR3 runs to 14 residues. Germline V CDR1 and CDR2: SEHNR, FQNEAQ (reference sequence). V lost 1 base and J lost 6, with 11 bases in between. This CDR3 is CASSLEGVKDTQYF. CDR3 nucleotide sequence: TGTGCCAGCAGCTTAGAAGGGGTCAAGGATACGCAGTATTTT.

The gene calls are TRBV5-6 and TRBJ2-7, with D unresolved. This CDR3 has 12 residues. Germline CDR1 SGHDT, CDR2 YYEEEE. Trimming removed 3 bases from V and 3 bases from J, with 7 bases in between. The CDR3 here is CASSSVNYEQYF. In DNA form, the CDR3 reads TGTGCCAGCAGCTCAGTCAACTACGAGCAGTACTTC.

The chain combines TRBV6-5 with TRBJ2-7; 12 bases fit TRBD1. Germline V lookup: CDR1 MNHEY, CDR2 SVGAGI. The V and J ends lost 2 bases and 6 bases, in that order; junction bases with no gene match: 2. The CDR3 length is 14 residues. The CDR3 reads CASSYRGQGAEQYF. The CDR3 DNA follows: TGTGCCAGCAGTTACAGGGGACAGGGGGCCGAGCAGTACTTC.

The rearrangement links TRBV27 to TRBJ2-7, with 7 positions matching TRBD2. CDR3 length: 12 residues. Germline V gives CDR1 MNHEY, CDR2 SMNVEV (reference sequence). The V and J ends lost 2 bases and 7 bases, in that order; junction bases with no gene match: 2. The CDR3 nucleotides read TGTGCCAGCAGTTTAGGGGGGGGAGAGCAGTACTTC. Amino acid sequence: CASSLGGGEQYF.

This chain joins TRBV14 and TRBJ2-7; no clear D gene. Between the trimmed V and J ends, which lost 1 base and 5 bases, there was a span of 6 bases. Germline CDR1 is SGHDN and CDR2 is FVKESK. The CDR3 runs to 12 residues. CDR3 nucleotides: TGTGCCAGCAGCCAAGCCTACCACGAGCAGTACTTC. Translated: CASSQAYHEQYF. The complete variable domain, with remaining parts taken from reference TRBV14 and TRBJ2-7, reads EAGVTQFPSHSVIEKGQTVTLRCDPISGHDNLYWYRRVMGKEIKFLLHFVKESKQDESGMPNNRFLAERTGGTYSTLKVQPAELEDSGVYFCASSQAYHEQYFGPGTRLTVT.